The T cell receptor beta chain under discussion was sequenced for a study of T cells in Graves' hyperthyroidism and ophthalmopathy. TCR beta CDR3 region amplification was performed from RNA transcripts. The study used the HTBI primer set for a first-round RT-PCR of the TCR CDR3. Each CDR3 protein gets one entry after TCRdb re-called the multiplex PCR reads with MiXCR. The sample shows 500,000 to 800,000 distinct CDR3 sequences, about 14% of them seen only once. The CDR3 has 18 residues. The ends lost 3 bases at V and 1 base at J; junction bases unmatched: 9. Germline loops: CDR1 ENHRY, CDR2 SYGVKD. The origin of this receptor is a woman aged 50 to 60 with Graves' ophthalmopathy. The sample comprised blood. The chain is built from TRBV10-3 and TRBJ2-3, with 11 positions matching TRBD2. DNA for the CDR3: TGTGCCATCAGTGAATCTAGCGGGAGGTCTATTGGCACAGATACGCAGTATTTT. Amino acid sequence: CAISESSGRSIGTDTQYF.